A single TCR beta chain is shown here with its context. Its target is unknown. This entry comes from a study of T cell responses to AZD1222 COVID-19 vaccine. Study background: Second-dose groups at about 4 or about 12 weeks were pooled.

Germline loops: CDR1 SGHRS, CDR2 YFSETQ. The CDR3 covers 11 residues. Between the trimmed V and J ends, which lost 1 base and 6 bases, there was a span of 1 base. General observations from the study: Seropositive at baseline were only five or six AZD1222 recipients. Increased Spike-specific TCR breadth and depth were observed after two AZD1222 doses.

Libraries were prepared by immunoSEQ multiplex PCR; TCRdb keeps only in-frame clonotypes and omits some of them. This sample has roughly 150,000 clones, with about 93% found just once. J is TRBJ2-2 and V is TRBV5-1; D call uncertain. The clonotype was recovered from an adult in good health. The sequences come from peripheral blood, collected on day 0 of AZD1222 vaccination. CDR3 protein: CASSLPGELFF. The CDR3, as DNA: TGCGCCAGCAGCTTGCCCGGGGAGCTGTTTTTT.